This entry features one T cell receptor (beta chain) sequence. This sample stems from a study of cytomegalovirus exposure and HLA in healthy donors. PCR primers comprised 60 Vbeta and 13 Jbeta primers. Clones were read by immunoSEQ multiplex PCR, and TCRdb kept only the in-frame ones, dropping some. This table has some 90,000 clones, 76% appearing once. This CDR3 region has 14 residues. Unmatched junction bases numbered 9, after V lost 8 bases and J lost 4 bases. Germline V gives CDR1 MGHDK, CDR2 SYGVNS. This chain links TRBV25-1 with TRBJ1-2; 8 nucleotides line up with TRBD1. The origin of this receptor is a man aged 25 to 40 in good health and CMV-seropositive. The source material was PBMCs. CDR3 loop: CASAETGEGYGYTF. CDR3 in DNA: TGTGCCAGCGCCGAGACAGGGGAAGGCTATGGCTACACCTTC.